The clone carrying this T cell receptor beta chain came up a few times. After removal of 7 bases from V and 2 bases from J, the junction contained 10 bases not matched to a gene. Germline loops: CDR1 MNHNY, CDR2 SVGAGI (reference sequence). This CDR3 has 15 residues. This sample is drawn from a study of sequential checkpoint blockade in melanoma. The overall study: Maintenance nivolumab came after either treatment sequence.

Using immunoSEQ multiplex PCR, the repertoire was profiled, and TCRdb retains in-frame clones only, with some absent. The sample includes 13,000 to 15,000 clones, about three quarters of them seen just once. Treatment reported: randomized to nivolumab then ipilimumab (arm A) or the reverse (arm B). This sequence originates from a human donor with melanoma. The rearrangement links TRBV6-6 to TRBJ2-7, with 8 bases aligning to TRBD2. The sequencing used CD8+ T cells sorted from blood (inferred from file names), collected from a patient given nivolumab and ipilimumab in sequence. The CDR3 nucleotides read TGTGCCAGCACCCACGGGGGGGGAGACCCCTACGAGCAGTACTTC. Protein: CASTHGGGDPYEQYF.